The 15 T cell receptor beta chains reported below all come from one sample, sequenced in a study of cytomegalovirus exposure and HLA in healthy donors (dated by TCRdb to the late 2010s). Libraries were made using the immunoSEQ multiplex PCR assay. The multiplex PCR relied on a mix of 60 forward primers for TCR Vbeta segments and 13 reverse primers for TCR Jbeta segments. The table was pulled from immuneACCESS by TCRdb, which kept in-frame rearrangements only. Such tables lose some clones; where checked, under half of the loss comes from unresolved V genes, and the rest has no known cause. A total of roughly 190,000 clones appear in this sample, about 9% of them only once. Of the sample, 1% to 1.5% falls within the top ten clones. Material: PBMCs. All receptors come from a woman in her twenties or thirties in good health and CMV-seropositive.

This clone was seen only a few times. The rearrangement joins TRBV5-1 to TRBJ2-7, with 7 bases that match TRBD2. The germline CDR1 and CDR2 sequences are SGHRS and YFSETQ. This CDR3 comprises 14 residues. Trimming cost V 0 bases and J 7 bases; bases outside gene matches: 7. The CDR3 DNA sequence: TGCGCCAGCAGCTTGGAGGTGACGGGGGGAGAGCAGTACTTC. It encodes CASSLEVTGGEQYF.

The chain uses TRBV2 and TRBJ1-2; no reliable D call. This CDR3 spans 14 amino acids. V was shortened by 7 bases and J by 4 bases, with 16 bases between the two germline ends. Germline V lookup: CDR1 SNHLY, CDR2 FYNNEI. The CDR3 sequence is CASIWITGSYGYTF. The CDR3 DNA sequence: TGTGCCAGCATTTGGATCACGGGTAGCTATGGCTACACCTTC.

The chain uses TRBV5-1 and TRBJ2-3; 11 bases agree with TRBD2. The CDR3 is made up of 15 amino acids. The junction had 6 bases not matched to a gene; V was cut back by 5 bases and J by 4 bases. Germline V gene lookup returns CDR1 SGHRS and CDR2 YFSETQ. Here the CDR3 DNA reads TGCGCCAGCAGACCGGGACTAGCGGCCCCAGATACGCAGTATTTT. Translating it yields CASRPGLAAPDTQYF. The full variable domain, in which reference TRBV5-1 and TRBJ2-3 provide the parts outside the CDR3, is KAGVTQTPRYLIKTRGQQVTLSCSPISGHRSVSWYQQTPGQGLQFLFEYFSETQRNKGNFPGRFSGRQFSNSRSEMNVSTLELGDSALYLCASRPGLAAPDTQYFGPGTRLTVL.

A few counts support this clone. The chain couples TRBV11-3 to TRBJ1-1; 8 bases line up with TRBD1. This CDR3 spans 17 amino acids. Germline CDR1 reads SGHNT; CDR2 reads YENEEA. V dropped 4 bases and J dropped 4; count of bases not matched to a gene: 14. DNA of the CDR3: TGTGCCAGCAGCTCTCTGCCGCCACCCGGACAGGGCACTGAAGCTTTCTTT. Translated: CASSSLPPPGQGTEAFF.

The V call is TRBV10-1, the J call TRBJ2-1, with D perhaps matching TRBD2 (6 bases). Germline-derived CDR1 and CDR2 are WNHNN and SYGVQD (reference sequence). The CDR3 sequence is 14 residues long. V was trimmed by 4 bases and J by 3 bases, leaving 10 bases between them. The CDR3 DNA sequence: TGCGCCAGCAGTGGCTGGGACTTCTACAATGAGCAGTTCTTC. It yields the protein CASSGWDFYNEQFF.

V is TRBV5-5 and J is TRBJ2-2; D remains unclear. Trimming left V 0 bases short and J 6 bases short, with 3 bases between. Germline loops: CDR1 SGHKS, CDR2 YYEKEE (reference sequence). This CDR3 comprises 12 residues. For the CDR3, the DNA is TGTGCCAGCAGCTTGGTCGCCGGGGAGCTGTTTTTT. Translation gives CASSLVAGELFF. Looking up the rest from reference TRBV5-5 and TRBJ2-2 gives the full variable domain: DAGVTQSPTHLIKTRGQQVTLRCSPISGHKSVSWYQQVLGQGPQFIFQYYEKEERGRGNFPDRFSARQFPNYSSELNVNALLLGDSALYLCASSLVAGELFFGEGSRLTVL.

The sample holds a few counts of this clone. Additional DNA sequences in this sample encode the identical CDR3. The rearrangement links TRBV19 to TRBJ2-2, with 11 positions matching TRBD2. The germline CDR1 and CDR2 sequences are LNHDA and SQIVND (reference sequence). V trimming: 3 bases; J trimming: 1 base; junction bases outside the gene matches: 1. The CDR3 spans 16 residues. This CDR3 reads CASSIGTSGNTGELFF. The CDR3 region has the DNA TGTGCCAGTAGTATTGGGACTAGCGGGAACACCGGGGAGCTGTTTTTT.

In nucleotides, the CDR3 is TGTGCCAGCGCTGAAGACAGGGGCGGAGGCGAGCAGTACTTC. Protein sequence: CASAEDRGGGEQYF. This chain joins TRBV7-7 and TRBJ2-7; TRBD1 matches at 8 bases. Germline V gene data show CDR1 as SSHAT and CDR2 as FNYEAQ (reference sequence). CDR3 size: 14 residues. Losses at the gene ends were 8 bases for V and 6 bases for J; bases not matched to a gene: 12.

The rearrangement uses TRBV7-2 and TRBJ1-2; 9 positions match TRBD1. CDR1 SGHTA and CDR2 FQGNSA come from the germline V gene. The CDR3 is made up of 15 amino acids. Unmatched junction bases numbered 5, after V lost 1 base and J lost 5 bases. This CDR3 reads CASSLGGTGIYGYTF. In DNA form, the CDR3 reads TGTGCCAGCAGCTTAGGGGGGACAGGGATATATGGCTACACCTTC.

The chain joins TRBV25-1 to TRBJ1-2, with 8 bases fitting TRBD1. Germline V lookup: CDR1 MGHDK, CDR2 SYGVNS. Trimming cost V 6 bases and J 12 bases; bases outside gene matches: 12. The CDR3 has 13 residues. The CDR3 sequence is CASRKTGGNEDTF. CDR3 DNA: TGTGCCAGCAGAAAAACAGGGGGAAACGAGGACACCTTC.

DNA for the CDR3: TGTGCCAGCAGCCTAAACAGGGGTGGCTATGGCTACACCTTC. Translation gives CASSLNRGGYGYTF. The chain employs TRBV5-5 and TRBJ1-2, with 7 bases aligning to TRBD1. Per germline, CDR1 SGHKS and CDR2 YYEKEE (reference sequence). V dropped 4 bases and J dropped 4; count of bases not matched to a gene: 7. This CDR3 spans 14 amino acids.

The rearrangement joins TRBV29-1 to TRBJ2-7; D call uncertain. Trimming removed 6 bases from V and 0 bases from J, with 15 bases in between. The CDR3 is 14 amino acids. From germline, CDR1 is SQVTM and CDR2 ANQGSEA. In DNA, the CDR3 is TGCAGCGTAAAAGAACTCTCAAGCTCCTACGAGCAGTACTTC. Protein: CSVKELSSSYEQYF.

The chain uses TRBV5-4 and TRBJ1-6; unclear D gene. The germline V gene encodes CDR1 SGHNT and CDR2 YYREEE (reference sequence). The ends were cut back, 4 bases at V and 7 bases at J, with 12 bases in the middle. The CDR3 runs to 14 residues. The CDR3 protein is CASSRERGNSPLHF. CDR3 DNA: TGTGCCAGCAGCAGAGAACGGGGAAATTCACCCCTCCACTTT.

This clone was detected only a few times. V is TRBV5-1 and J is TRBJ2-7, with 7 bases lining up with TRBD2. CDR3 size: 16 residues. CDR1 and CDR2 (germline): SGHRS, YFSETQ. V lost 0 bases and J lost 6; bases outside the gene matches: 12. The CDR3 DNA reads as TGCGCCAGCAGCTTGGCCCTGGGGCTAGCGGCCTCCGAGCAGTACTTC. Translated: CASSLALGLAASEQYF.

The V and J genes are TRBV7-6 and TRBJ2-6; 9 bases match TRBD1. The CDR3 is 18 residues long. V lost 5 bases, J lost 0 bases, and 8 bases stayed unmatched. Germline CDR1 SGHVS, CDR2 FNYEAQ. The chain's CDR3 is CASSPGTGKYSGANVLTF. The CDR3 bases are TGTGCCAGCAGCCCGGGGACAGGGAAATACTCTGGGGCCAACGTCCTGACTTTC. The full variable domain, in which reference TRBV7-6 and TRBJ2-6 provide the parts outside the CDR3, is GAGVSQSPRYKVTKRGQDVALRCDPISGHVSLYWYRQALGQGPEFLTYFNYEAQQDKSGLPNDRFSAERPEGSISTLTIQRTEQRDSAMYRCASSPGTGKYSGANVLTFGAGSRLTVL.